A single sample gave rise to the 5 T cell receptor beta chains below, sequenced in a study of identical twins listed by TCRdb under 2016. The library relied on 5' RACE. Sequencing was performed on an Illumina HiSeq 2000. TCRdb redid the processing of the public reads, applying fastp at Q25 and MiXCR, and retained in-frame beta chains. All rows with the same CDR3 protein become a single entry with the most common DNA and genes. The sample data list roughly 1.6 million distinct CDR3 sequences, and less than 35% of these were observed just once. Less than 0.35% of the sample goes to the ten largest clones. Sequenced input: cord blood. These receptors originate from a newborn girl in good health.

This chain joins TRBV20-1 and TRBJ2-7; 7 bases map to TRBD2. There are 16 residues in the CDR3. From germline, CDR1 is DFQATT and CDR2 SNEGSKA (reference sequence). V trimming: 2 bases; J trimming: 2 bases; junction bases outside the gene matches: 12. The CDR3 spells CSARFPIGGFAYEQYF. CDR3 nucleotide sequence: TGCAGTGCTAGATTCCCCATCGGGGGGTTTGCCTACGAGCAGTACTTC.

J is TRBJ2-7 and V is TRBV3-1; no definite D call. Germline V gives CDR1 LGHDT, CDR2 YNNKEL (reference sequence). The CDR3 sequence is 13 residues long. V dropped 0 bases and J dropped 6 bases, with 9 bases sitting between them. The CDR3 reads CASSQDRSPEQYF. The CDR3 coding sequence is TGTGCCAGCAGCCAAGATAGGAGCCCCGAGCAGTACTTC.

This clonotype occurred once. V usage is TRBV19 and J usage is TRBJ2-4; D unclear. The CDR3 spans 13 residues. The germline gives CDR1 LNHDA, CDR2 SQIVND (reference sequence). Trimming removed 9 bases at V and 5 bases at J, with 14 bases between. The CDR3: CASQKVAENIQYF. In DNA, the CDR3 is TGTGCCAGCCAAAAGGTGGCAGAAAACATTCAGTACTTC.

The chain carries TRBV5-1 and TRBJ1-4; D gene uncertain. V dropped 0 bases and J dropped 5 bases, with 8 bases sitting between them. Germline V CDR1 and CDR2: SGHRS, YFSETQ. The CDR3 has 14 amino acids. CDR3 protein: CASSLEASNEKLFF. CDR3 in DNA: TGCGCCAGCAGCTTGGAGGCCTCAAATGAAAAACTGTTTTTT.

The chain uses TRBV5-1 and TRBJ2-5, with TRBD2 identical over 11 bases. Germline values: CDR1 SGHRS, CDR2 YFSETQ. The V segment lost 1 base and the J segment 3 bases; nucleotides outside the gene matches: 8. The CDR3 spans 17 residues. The DNA of the CDR3 is TGCGCCAGCAGCTTGTCCCAGCTAGCGGGAGGAAAAGAGACCCAGTACTTC. Translating gives CASSLSQLAGGKETQYF.